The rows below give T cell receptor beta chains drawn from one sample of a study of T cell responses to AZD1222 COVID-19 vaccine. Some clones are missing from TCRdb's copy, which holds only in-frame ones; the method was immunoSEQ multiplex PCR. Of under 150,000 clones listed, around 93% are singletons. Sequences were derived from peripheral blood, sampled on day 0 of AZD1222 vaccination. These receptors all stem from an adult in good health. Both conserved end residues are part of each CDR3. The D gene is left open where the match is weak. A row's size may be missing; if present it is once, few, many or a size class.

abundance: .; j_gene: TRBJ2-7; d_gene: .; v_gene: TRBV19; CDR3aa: CASNSGGSSYEQYF; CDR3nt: TGTGCCAGTAATTCCGGGGGATCCTCCTACGAGCAGTACTTC
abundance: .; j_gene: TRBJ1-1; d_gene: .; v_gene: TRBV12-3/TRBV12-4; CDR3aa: CASSLLGGAEAFF; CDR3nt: TGTGCCAGCAGTCTCTTAGGGGGAGCTGAAGCTTTCTTT
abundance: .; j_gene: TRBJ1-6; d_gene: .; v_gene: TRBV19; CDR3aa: CASKTGNNSPLHF; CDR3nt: TGTGCCAGTAAAACAGGGAACAATTCACCCCTCCACTTT
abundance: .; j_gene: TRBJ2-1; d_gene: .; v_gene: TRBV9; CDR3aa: CASSVGTASNEQFF; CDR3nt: TGTGCCAGCAGCGTAGGGACAGCCAGCAATGAGCAGTTCTTC
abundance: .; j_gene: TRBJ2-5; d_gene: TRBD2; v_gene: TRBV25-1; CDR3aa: CASGGLAGGKETQYF; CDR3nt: TGTGCCAGCGGGGGACTAGCGGGAGGTAAAGAGACCCAGTACTTC
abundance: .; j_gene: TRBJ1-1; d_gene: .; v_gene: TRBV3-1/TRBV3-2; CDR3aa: CASSHWRGDTEAFF; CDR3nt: TGTGCCAGCAGCCATTGGAGGGGGGACACTGAAGCTTTCTTT
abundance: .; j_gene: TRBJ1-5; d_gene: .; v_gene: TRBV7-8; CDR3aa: CASSPKFQPQHF; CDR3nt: TGTGCCAGCAGCCCAAAGTTTCAGCCCCAGCATTTT
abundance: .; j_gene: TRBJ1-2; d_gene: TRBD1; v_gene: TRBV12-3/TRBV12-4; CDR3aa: CATRQGARYGYTF; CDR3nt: TGTGCCACCCGGCAGGGGGCTAGGTATGGCTACACCTTC
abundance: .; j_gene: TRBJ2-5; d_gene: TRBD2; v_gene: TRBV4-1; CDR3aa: CASSLAGLAETQYF; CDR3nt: TGCGCCAGCAGCCTAGCCGGACTAGCGGAGACCCAGTACTTC
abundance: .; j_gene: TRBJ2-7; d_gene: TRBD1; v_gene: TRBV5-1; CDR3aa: CASSLVTGETYEQYF; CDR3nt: TGCGCCAGCAGCTTGGTTACAGGGGAAACCTACGAGCAGTACTTC
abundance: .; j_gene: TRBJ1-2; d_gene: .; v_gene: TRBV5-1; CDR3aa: CASSGVDYGYTF; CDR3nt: TGCGCCAGCAGCGGGGTCGACTATGGCTACACCTTC
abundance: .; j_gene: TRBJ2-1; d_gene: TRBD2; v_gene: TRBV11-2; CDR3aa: CASSQRLAGETYNEQFF; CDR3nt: TGTGCCAGCAGCCAACGACTAGCGGGGGAGACCTACAATGAGCAGTTCTTC
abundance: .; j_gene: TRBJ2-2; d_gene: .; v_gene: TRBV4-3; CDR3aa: CASSQDGATGELFF; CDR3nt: TGCGCCAGCAGCCAAGATGGGGCCACCGGGGAGCTGTTTTTT
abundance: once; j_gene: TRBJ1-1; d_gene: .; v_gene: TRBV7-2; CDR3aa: CASSFPGFYTEAFF; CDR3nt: TGTGCCAGCAGCTTTCCGGGTTTCTACACTGAAGCTTTCTTT
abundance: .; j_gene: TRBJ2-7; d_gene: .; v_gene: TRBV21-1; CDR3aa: CASSKIATGLAGSYEQYF; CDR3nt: TGTGCCAGCAGCAAAATTGCTACAGGACTAGCGGGATCCTACGAGCAGTACTTC